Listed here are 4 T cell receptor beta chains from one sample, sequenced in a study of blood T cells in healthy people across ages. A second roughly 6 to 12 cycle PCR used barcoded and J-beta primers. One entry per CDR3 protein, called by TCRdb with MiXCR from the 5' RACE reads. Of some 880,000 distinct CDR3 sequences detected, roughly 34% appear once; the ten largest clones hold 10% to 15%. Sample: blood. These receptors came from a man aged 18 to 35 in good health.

The CDR3 region is CASSTGQGPYGYTF. Here the CDR3 DNA reads TGCGCCAGCAGCACTGGACAGGGCCCCTATGGCTACACCTTC. The V and J genes are TRBV5-1 and TRBJ1-2; 8 nucleotides line up with TRBD1. This CDR3 contains 14 residues. Germline CDR1 SGHRS, CDR2 YFSETQ. Trimming took 4 bases from V and 4 from J; bases not matched to a gene: 6.

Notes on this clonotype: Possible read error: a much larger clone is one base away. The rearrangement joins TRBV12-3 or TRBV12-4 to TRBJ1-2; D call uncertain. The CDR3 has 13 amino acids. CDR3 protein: CAGSPRTAFGYTF. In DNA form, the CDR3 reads TGTGCCGGCAGTCCCAGGACGGCCTTCGGCTACACCTTC.

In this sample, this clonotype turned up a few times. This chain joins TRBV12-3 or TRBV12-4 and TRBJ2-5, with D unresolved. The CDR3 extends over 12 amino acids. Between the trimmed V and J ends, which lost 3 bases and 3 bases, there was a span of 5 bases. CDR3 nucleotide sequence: TGTGCCAGCAGTTTTACGAAAGAGACCCAGTACTTC. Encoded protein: CASSFTKETQYF.

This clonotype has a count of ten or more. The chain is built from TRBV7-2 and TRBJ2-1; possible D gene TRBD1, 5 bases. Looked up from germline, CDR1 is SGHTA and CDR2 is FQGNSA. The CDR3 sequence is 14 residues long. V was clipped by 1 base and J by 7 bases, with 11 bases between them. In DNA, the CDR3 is TGTGCCAGCAGCTTAGGGAGACAGACTAATGAGCAGTTCTTC. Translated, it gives CASSLGRQTNEQFF.